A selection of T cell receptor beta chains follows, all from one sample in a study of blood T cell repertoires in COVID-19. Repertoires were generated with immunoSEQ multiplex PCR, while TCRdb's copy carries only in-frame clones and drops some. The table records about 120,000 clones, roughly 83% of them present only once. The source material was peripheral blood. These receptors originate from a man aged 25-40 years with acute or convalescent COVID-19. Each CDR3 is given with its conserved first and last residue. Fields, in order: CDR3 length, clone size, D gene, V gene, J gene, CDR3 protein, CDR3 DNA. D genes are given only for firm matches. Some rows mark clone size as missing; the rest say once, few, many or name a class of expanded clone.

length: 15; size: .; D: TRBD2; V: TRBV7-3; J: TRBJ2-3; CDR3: CASSLTGGRIDTQYF; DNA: TGTGCCAGCAGCTTAACGGGCGGGAGAATAGATACGCAGTATTTT
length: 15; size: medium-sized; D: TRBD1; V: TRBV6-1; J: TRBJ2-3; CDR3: CASSEGTGHTDTQYF; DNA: TGTGCCAGCAGTGAAGGGACAGGGCACACAGATACGCAGTATTTT
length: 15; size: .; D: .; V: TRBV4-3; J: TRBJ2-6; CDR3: CASSQVFSGANVLTF; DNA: TGCGCCAGCAGCCAAGTCTTCTCTGGGGCCAACGTCCTGACTTTC
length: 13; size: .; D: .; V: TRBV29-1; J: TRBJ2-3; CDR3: CSVEKLGEDTQYF; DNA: TGCAGCGTTGAGAAACTCGGGGAGGATACGCAGTATTTT
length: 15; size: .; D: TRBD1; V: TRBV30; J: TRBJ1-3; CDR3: CAWSAGQGPENTIYF; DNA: TGTGCCTGGAGTGCAGGACAGGGCCCGGAAAACACCATATATTTT
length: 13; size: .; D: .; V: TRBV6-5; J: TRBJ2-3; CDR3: CASRPTRTDTQYF; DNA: TGTGCCAGCAGACCTACTAGAACAGATACGCAGTATTTT
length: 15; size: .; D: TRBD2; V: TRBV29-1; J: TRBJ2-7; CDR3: CSVEDQLAGTYEQYF; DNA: TGCAGCGTTGAAGATCAGCTAGCGGGTACCTACGAGCAGTACTTC
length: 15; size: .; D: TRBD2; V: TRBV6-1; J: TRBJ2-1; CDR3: CASSETGGPHNEQFF; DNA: TGTGCCAGCAGTGAGACGGGAGGGCCCCACAATGAGCAGTTCTTC
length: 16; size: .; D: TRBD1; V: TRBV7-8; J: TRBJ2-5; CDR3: CASSLGPQGMGETQYF; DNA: TGTGCCAGCAGCTTAGGACCACAGGGGATGGGGGAGACCCAGTACTTC
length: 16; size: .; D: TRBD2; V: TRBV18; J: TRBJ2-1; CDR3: CASSPRGLADYNEQFF; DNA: TGTGCCAGCTCACCCCGGGGACTAGCGGATTACAATGAGCAGTTCTTC
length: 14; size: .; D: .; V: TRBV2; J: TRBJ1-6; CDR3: CASRETGRASPLHF; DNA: TGTGCCAGCAGAGAGACAGGCAGGGCTTCACCCCTCCACTTT
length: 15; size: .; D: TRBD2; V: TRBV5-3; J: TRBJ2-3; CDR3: CARSLVRLAWDTQYF; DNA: TGTGCCAGAAGCTTGGTGCGACTAGCGTGGGATACGCAGTATTTT
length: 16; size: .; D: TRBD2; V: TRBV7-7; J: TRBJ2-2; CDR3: CASSLNPGGGTGELFF; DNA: TGTGCTAGCAGCTTAAATCCCGGCGGGGGCACCGGGGAGCTGTTTTTT
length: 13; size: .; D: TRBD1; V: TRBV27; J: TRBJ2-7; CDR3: CASTTGDSYEQYF; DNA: TGTGCCAGTACGACAGGGGACTCCTACGAGCAGTACTTC
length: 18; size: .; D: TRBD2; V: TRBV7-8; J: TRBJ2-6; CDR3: CASSLRLALTSGANVLTF; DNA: TGTGCCAGCAGCCTCCGACTAGCGCTTACCTCTGGGGCCAACGTCCTGACTTTC
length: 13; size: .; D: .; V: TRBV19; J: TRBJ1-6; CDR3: CASSIQGNSPLHF; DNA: TGTGCCAGTAGTATCCAGGGGAATTCACCCCTCCACTTT
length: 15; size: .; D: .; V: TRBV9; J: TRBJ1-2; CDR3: CASSGGGSANYGYTF; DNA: TGTGCCAGCAGCGGAGGAGGATCAGCTAACTATGGCTACACCTTC
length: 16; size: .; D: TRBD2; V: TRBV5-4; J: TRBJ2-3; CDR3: CASSLGGGPSTDTQYF; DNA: TGTGCCAGCAGCTTGGGGGGAGGGCCCTCGACAGATACGCAGTATTTT
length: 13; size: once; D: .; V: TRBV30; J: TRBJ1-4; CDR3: CAWSSQGGGKLFF; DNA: TGTGCCTGGAGTTCACAAGGCGGCGGAAAACTGTTTTTT
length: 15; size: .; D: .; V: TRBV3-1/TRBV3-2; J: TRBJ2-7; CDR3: CASSQVYEGAYEQYF; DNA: TGTGCCAGCAGCCAAGTGTATGAGGGGGCCTACGAGCAGTACTTC
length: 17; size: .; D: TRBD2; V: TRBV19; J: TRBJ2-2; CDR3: CASSIRIVAGGPGELFF; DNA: TGTGCCAGTAGTATTCGTATAGTAGCGGGAGGGCCCGGGGAGCTGTTTTTT
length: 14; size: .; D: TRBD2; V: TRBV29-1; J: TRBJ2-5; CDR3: CSVAGLAGRQTQYF; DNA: TGCAGCGTTGCGGGACTAGCGGGTAGGCAGACCCAGTACTTC